Below, 17 T cell receptor beta chains from the same sample are listed, as sequenced in a study of cytomegalovirus exposure and HLA in healthy donors. PCR used 60 Vbeta primers and 13 Jbeta primers. Profiled with immunoSEQ multiplex PCR; TCRdb holds only in-frame clones, not every one. The sample carries 150,000 to 200,000 clones, 70% to 80% recorded once. The specimen sequenced was PBMCs. The receptors were gathered from a woman aged 45-65 years in good health and CMV-seronegative.

This clone was seen a handful of times. V usage is TRBV28 and J usage is TRBJ1-5; D might be TRBD1 (6 bases). The CDR3 runs to 12 residues. CDR1 is MDHEN and CDR2 is SYDVKM in the germline V gene. V shed 4 bases and J shed 9 bases, with 10 bases lying between them. In nucleotides, the CDR3 is TGTGCCAGCAGTTCGCCACAGGGGCCCCAGCATTTT. Protein product: CASSSPQGPQHF.

This clone was counted a few times. The chain carries TRBV6-1 and TRBJ2-4, with TRBD2 identical over 7 bases. Germline-derived CDR1 and CDR2 are MNHNS and SASEGT. CDR3 length: 15 amino acids. Trimming removed 5 bases from V and 12 bases from J; junction bases left unmatched: 16. Here the CDR3 reads CASSSTGGPIQHQYF. The CDR3 DNA sequence: TGTGCCAGCAGTTCAACGGGGGGTCCTATACAGCATCAGTACTTC.

This chain links TRBV28 with TRBJ2-5; D possibly corresponds to TRBD2 (5 bases). With the DNA end fitting TRBJ2-7 better, the J assignment may be wrong. CDR3 size: 15 residues. CDR1 is MDHEN and CDR2 is SYDVKM in the germline V gene. CDR3 loop: CASSSKVILEYEQYF. DNA for the CDR3: TGTGCCAGCAGTTCCAAGGTCATACTAGAGTACGAGCAGTACTTC.

This clone was observed once. The CDR3 sequence is CASSPQGQVSEQYF. In DNA form, the CDR3 reads TGTGCCAGCAGCCCCCAGGGACAGGTTTCCGAGCAGTACTTC. The rearrangement uses TRBV7-9 and TRBJ2-7; TRBD1 matches 8 bases. The V and J ends lost 5 bases and 6 bases, in that order; junction bases with no gene match: 9. Germline V gives CDR1 SEHNR, CDR2 FQNEAQ (reference sequence). CDR3 length equals 14 residues.

The V call is TRBV7-3, the J call TRBJ2-7; tentatively, D is TRBD2 (5 bases). Trimming left V 2 bases short and J 7 bases short, with 12 bases between. Germline lookup yields CDR1 SGHTA and CDR2 FQGTGA. The CDR3 extends over 13 amino acids. As DNA, the CDR3 is TGTGCCAGCAGCTTAGGACTGGGAGCGGAGCAGTACTTC. This sequence encodes CASSLGLGAEQYF.

The chain has TRBV27 and TRBJ2-2; 7 bases agree with TRBD1. Germline V gene sequence: CDR1 MNHEY, CDR2 SMNVEV (reference sequence). The junction had 5 bases not matched to a gene; V was cut back by 3 bases and J by 4 bases. The CDR3 sequence is 15 residues long. The CDR3 reads CASSFSPGGTGELFF. DNA of the CDR3: TGTGCCAGCAGTTTTTCCCCAGGGGGCACCGGGGAGCTGTTTTTT.

This clone was detected only a few times. The V gene is TRBV9, the J gene TRBJ2-4; no reliable D call. This CDR3 is built from 15 residues. Germline V gene data show CDR1 as SGDLS and CDR2 as YYNGEE. The ends were cut back, 0 bases at V and 0 bases at J, with 7 bases in the middle. The CDR3 region is CASSVVSGAKNIQYF. The CDR3 region has the DNA TGTGCCAGCAGCGTAGTTTCGGGAGCCAAAAACATTCAGTACTTC.

The CDR3 DNA reads as TGTGCCAGCAGCCCACAGGGTTACAATCAGCCCCAGCATTTT. It yields the protein CASSPQGYNQPQHF. The rearrangement links TRBV7-2 to TRBJ1-5; a possible D gene is TRBD1 (6 bases). Germline V gene data show CDR1 as SGHTA and CDR2 as FQGNSA. The CDR3 contains 14 residues. With 5 bases removed from V and 3 bases from J, the gap between germline ends came to 11 bases.

The chain employs TRBV21-1 and TRBJ2-1; no check of the table's D call, TRBD2, against the DNA was made. TRBV21-1 is designated a pseudogene. The CDR3 covers 16 residues. CDR3 sequence reads: CASSRSRGEFYNEQFF. The DNA of the CDR3 is TGTGCCAGCAGCAGGAGCCGGGGAGAATTTTACAATGAGCAGTTCTTC.

This rearrangement joins TRBV6-5 to TRBJ2-7; possible D gene TRBD1, 6 bases. The CDR3 runs to 12 residues. Germline CDR1 reads MNHEY; CDR2 reads SVGAGI. Trimming stripped 4 bases from V and 6 bases from J, with 10 bases between. The CDR3 DNA sequence: TGTGCCAGCAGTTTCTCCAGGGGCGAGCAGTACTTC. Translation gives CASSFSRGEQYF.

This chain joins TRBV18 and TRBJ1-2, with a weak D call TRBD1 (5 bases). Germline loops: CDR1 KGHSH, CDR2 LQKENI. The length of the CDR3 is 18 residues. V was pared by 0 bases and J by 8 bases, with 25 bases between. This CDR3 reads CASSPPNRGGRRERGYTF. The CDR3 region has the DNA TGTGCCAGCTCACCACCGAACCGGGGCGGGAGGCGTGAGAGGGGCTACACCTTC.

This sequence joins TRBV7-6 and TRBJ2-5, with TRBD2 as a possible D gene (6 bases). Germline assignment: CDR1 SGHVS and CDR2 FNYEAQ. This CDR3 is 14 amino acids long. Trimming shortened V by 6 bases and J by 1 base, and 12 bases separated the two germline ends. CDR3 region: CASSPGLTQETQYF. DNA for the CDR3: TGTGCCAGCAGTCCGGGACTGACCCAAGAGACCCAGTACTTC.

The chain links TRBV28 to TRBJ2-2, with D tentatively TRBD2 (7 bases). Germline V CDR1 and CDR2: MDHEN, SYDVKM. Trimming left V 6 bases short and J 7 bases short, with 15 bases between. This CDR3 region has 14 residues. The CDR3 spells CASRDSGEVGELFF. The DNA of the CDR3 is TGTGCCAGCAGGGACAGCGGGGAGGTCGGGGAGCTGTTTTTT.

The chain combines TRBV4-2 with TRBJ1-5, with 7 bases that match TRBD1. Losses at the gene ends were 1 base for V and 3 bases for J; bases not matched to a gene: 6. Germline CDR1 and CDR2: LGHNA and YNFKEQ. The CDR3 extends over 16 amino acids. In DNA form, the CDR3 reads TGTGCCAGCAGCCAAGTGGGGGGACAGTCCAATCAGCCCCAGCATTTT. This encodes CASSQVGGQSNQPQHF.

This rearrangement joins TRBV11-2 to TRBJ2-3; 9 bases are shared with TRBD2. J was trimmed by 3 bases and V by 0 bases; bases with no gene match: 1. The CDR3 is 15 amino acids. Germline CDR1 SGHAT, CDR2 FQNNGV. CDR3 amino acids: CASSLERGGTDTQYF. In nucleotides, the CDR3 is TGTGCCAGCAGCTTAGAGCGGGGGGGAACAGATACGCAGTATTTT.

This clone was seen more than once but under ten times. One end of the junction does not line up with germline, which may come from a read error. V usage is TRBV7-9 and J usage is TRBJ1-1; D may be TRBD1 (6 bases). CDR1 SEHNR and CDR2 FQNEAQ come from the germline V gene (reference sequence). The CDR3 length is 16 residues. CDR3 sequence reads: CSSSLAGARRDTEAFF. As DNA, the CDR3 is TGTTCCAGCAGCTTAGCAGGGGCCAGGAGGGACACTGAAGCTTTCTTT.

The chain links TRBV10-2 to TRBJ2-1, with 14 bases that match TRBD2. The V gene end was trimmed by 5 bases and the J gene end by 4 bases; junction bases not matched to a gene: 7. This CDR3 is built from 17 residues. Germline V gene lookup returns CDR1 WSHSY and CDR2 SAAADI. The CDR3 loop is CASSLGLAGGRYNEQFF. CDR3 DNA sequence: TGCGCCAGCAGTCTCGGACTAGCGGGAGGACGATACAATGAGCAGTTCTTC.